This T cell receptor (beta chain) was recorded in a study of monozygotic twins with cystic fibrosis. Sequencing used immunoSEQ multiplex PCR; TCRdb keeps in-frame clones, though not all of them. The sample includes about 17,000 clones, approximately 96% of them seen just once. Germline V CDR1 and CDR2: LNHDA, SQIVND (reference sequence). The ends lost 5 bases at V and 9 bases at J; junction bases unmatched: 6. The CDR3 consists of 14 residues. The chain has TRBV19 and TRBJ1-6, with 8 bases lining up with TRBD1. The receptor comes from a girl between 2 and 10 years old with cystic fibrosis. Sequencing input: blood. The CDR3 protein is CASSDPGQASPLHF. The CDR3 DNA is TGTGCCAGTAGTGATCCGGGACAGGCTTCACCCCTCCACTTT.